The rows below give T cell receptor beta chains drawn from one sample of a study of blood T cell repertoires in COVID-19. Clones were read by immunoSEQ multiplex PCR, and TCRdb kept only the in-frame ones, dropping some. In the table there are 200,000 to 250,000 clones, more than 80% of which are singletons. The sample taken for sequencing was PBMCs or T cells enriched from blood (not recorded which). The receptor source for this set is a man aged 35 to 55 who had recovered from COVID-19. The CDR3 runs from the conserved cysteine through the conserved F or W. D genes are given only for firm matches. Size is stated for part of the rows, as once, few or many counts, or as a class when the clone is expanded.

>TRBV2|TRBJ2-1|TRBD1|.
TGTGCCGGAAAGGAGACAGGGCCCTACAATGAGCAGTTCTTC
CAGKETGPYNEQFF
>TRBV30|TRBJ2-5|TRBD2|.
TGTGCCTGGACCACCGCGAGGGGTACTAGCGGGGACCCGGCCCAGTACTTC
CAWTTARGTSGDPAQYF
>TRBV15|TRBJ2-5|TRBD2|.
TGTGCCACCAGCCCTCGGACTAGCGGGAGTATCGGTGAGACCCAGTACTTC
CATSPRTSGSIGETQYF
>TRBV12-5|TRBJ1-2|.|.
TGTGCTAGTGGTCCGGGGACATTTGGTGGCTACACCTTC
CASGPGTFGGYTF
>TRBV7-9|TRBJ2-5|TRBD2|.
TGTGCCAGCAGCTTTACCGGACTAGCGGGGGCAGAGACCCAGTACTTC
CASSFTGLAGAETQYF
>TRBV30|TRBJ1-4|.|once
TGTGCCTGGAGTGTACTGGGCACAGGGGAAAAACTGTTTTTT
CAWSVLGTGEKLFF
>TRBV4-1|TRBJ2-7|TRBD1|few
TGCGCCAGCAGTCTCTCTGCGGGACAGGGAGCCTACGAGCAGTACTTC
CASSLSAGQGAYEQYF
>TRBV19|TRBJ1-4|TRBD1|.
TGTGCCAGTAGGGGCAGGGGGGATGAAAAACTGTTTTTT
CASRGRGDEKLFF
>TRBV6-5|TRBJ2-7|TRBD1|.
TGTGCCAGCGGCGACAGGGGATCGGGCTACGAGCAGTACTTC
CASGDRGSGYEQYF
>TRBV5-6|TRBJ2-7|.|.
TGTGCCAGCAGCCTCCCGGGGTTTAGCTCCTACGAGCAGTACTTC
CASSLPGFSSYEQYF
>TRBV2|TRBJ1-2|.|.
TGTGCCCTCTCAATTCGCCGACGGGGGATCCAGTCGGGAGGCTACACCTTC
CALSIRRRGIQSGGYTF
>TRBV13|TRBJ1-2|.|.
TGTGCCAGCAGCTTAGGCAGGCCCTTAAAAGGTGACACCTTC
CASSLGRPLKGDTF
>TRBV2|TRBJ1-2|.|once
TGTGCCAGCAGTGAAAGGACAATAGGGAATGGCTACACCTTC
CASSERTIGNGYTF
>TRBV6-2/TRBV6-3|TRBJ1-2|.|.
TGTGCCAGCAGTTCCTCGGTACCCGGGACTTCTACGTTC
CASSSSVPGTSTF
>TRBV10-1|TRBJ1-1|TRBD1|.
TGCGCCAGCAGTCCCGGGACAGGCTTAAATGCTGAAGCTTTCTTT
CASSPGTGLNAEAFF
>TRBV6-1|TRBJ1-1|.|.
TGTGCCAGCAGTGAAATGGTGAGGCGGAGGGCTTTCTTT
CASSEMVRRRAFF
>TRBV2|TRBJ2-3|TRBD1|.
TGTGCCACAGGTGGAACAGGGGGGAACACAGATACGCAGTATTTT
CATGGTGGNTDTQYF
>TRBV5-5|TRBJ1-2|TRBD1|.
TGTGCCAGCAGCAAGGGGGGACAGATTAACTATGGCTACACCTTC
CASSKGGQINYGYTF
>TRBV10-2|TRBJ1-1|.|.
TGCGCCAGCACCGAAGGCGGCGGTACTGAAGCTTTCTTT
CASTEGGGTEAFF
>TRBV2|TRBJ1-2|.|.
TGTGCCAGCAGTGCACAGACTACCAACTATGGCTACACCTTC
CASSAQTTNYGYTF
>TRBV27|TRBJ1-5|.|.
TGTGCCAGCAGTTTTCACCAGCCCGATCTAACAGCTAATAGCAATCAGCCCCAGCATTTT
CASSFHQPDLTANSNQPQHF
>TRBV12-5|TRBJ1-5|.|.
TGTGCTAGTGGCTCGGCGAGGAGTTCGAGCAATCAGCCCCAGCATTTT
CASGSARSSSNQPQHF
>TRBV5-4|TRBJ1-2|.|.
TGTGCCAGCAGCTATTGGGGGTCCCGGAGGGCCCTTGGCTACACCTTC
CASSYWGSRRALGYTF
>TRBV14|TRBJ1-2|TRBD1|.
TGTGCCAGCAGCCAAGCTGGGACAGGCGGAGGTGGCTACACCTTC
CASSQAGTGGGGYTF
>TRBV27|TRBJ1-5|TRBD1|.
TGTGCCAGCAGACCGGGACAGAGTTTTGAGCCCCAGCATTTT
CASRPGQSFEPQHF
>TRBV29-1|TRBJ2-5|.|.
TGCAGCGTTGCCCGCAGGGTAGGGGAGACCCAGTACTTC
CSVARRVGETQYF
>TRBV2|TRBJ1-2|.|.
TGTGCCAGCAGTGAAGGCGGGGAACAGAACTATGGCTACACCTTC
CASSEGGEQNYGYTF
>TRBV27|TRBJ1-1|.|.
TGTGCCAGCACCCAATTAACAGGGAACACTGAAGCTTTCTTT
CASTQLTGNTEAFF
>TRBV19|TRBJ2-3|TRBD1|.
TGTGCCAGCAGGGACAGATTACAGGATACGCAGTATTTT
CASRDRLQDTQYF
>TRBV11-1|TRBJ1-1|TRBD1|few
TGTGCCAGCAGCGCCGGGACAGGGGGCACTGAAGCTTTCTTT
CASSAGTGGTEAFF
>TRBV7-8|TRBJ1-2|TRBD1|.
TGTGCCAGCAGCGCCCAAACAGGGGCGATGTCTGGCTACACCTTC
CASSAQTGAMSGYTF
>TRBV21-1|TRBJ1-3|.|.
TGTGCCAGCAGCAAATACAGGGCTCCCTGGTTATCTGGAAACACCATATATTTT
CASSKYRAPWLSGNTIYF
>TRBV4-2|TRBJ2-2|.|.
TGTGCCAGCAGCCAAGAATCCGGTAGCGAAAGGTTCGGGGAGCTGTTTTTT
CASSQESGSERFGELFF
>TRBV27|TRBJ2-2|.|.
TGTGCCAGCAGCCAGGGTCGGATAGCCGGGGAGCTGTTTTTT
CASSQGRIAGELFF
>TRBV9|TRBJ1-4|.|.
TGTGCCAGCAGCGTAAGAGGACAGCCAAATGAAAAACTGTTTTTT
CASSVRGQPNEKLFF
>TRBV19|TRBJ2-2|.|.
TGTGCCAGTAGTATATGGTCAGTAAACACCGGGGAGCTGTTTTTT
CASSIWSVNTGELFF
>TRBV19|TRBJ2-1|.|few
TGTGCCAGTAGTATGGAGCCCACGGCCATCCTATACAATGAGCAGTTCTTC
CASSMEPTAILYNEQFF
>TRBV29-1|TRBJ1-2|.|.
TGCAGCGTTGGTGGCAGGGGAGGGGGCTACACCTTC
CSVGGRGGGYTF
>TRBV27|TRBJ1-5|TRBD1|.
TGTGCCAGCAGCCTACAGGGGAGCAATCAGCCCCAGCATTTT
CASSLQGSNQPQHF
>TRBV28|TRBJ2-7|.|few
TGTGCCAGCAGTACCGGACAGCCTAGGAGCTCCTACGAGCAGTACTTC
CASSTGQPRSSYEQYF
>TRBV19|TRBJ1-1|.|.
TGTGCCAGTATCCCCGACAGGTTGAACACTGAAGCTTTCTTT
CASIPDRLNTEAFF
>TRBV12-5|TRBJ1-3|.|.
TGTGCTAGCCTCGGGATGGGGTTTGGAAACACCATATATTTT
CASLGMGFGNTIYF
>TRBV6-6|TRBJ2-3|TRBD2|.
TGTGCCAGCAGCCCCCATAGCGGGAGGGGAGGAGATACGCAGTATTTT
CASSPHSGRGGDTQYF
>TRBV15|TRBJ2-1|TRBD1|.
TGTGCCACCAGCAGTCCGAGGGGAGACAGGGGCCCATACAATGAGCAGTTCTTC
CATSSPRGDRGPYNEQFF
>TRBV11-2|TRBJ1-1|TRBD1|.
TGTGCCAGCAGCTTAGGAAGGGGGCGGGTGGCTGAAGCTTTCTTT
CASSLGRGRVAEAFF
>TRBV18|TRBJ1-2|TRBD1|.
TGTGCCAGCTCACCACAGGACAGGGGGCACGGCTACACCTTC
CASSPQDRGHGYTF
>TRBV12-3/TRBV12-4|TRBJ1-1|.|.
TGTGCCAGCAGTTTTAGGAGAGACACTGAAGCTTTCTTT
CASSFRRDTEAFF
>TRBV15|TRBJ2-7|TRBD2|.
TGTGCCACCAGCAGAGGGGGGGGAAGGTACGAGCAGTACTTC
CATSRGGGRYEQYF
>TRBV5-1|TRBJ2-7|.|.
TGCGCCAGCAGCTCTACTAGGGCAGCCCTCGAGCAGTACTTC
CASSSTRAALEQYF
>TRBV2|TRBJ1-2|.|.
TGTGCCAGCAGTGGGGGCCCGAACTATGGCTACACCTTC
CASSGGPNYGYTF
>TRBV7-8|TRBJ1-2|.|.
TGTGCCAGCAGCCTCAACGGGGGGCTCTATGGCTACACCTTC
CASSLNGGLYGYTF
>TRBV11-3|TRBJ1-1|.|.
TGTGCCAGCAGCTCGACACACAACACTGAAGCTTTCTTT
CASSSTHNTEAFF
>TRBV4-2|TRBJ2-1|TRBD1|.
TGTGCCAGCAGCCAAGAATCGACAGGGGCCAATGAGCAGTTCTTC
CASSQESTGANEQFF